This T cell receptor beta chain was observed in a study of T-cell reconstitution after alpha-beta-depleted transplantation in children. V lost 5 bases, J lost 4 bases, and 17 bases stayed unmatched. Germline-derived CDR1 and CDR2 are MNHNS and SASEGT. CDR3 length equals 18 residues. The authors prepared the TCRbeta library with unique molecular identifiers. TCRdb re-derived calls from the PCR reads in MiXCR, one entry per CDR3 protein. The sample has about 610,000 distinct CDR3 sequences; approximately 10% are singletons. This clonotype turned up a few times. The material sequenced was PBMCs from the stem cell graft donor, taken from the stem cell graft. The V and J genes are TRBV6-1 and TRBJ1-2; 9 bases match TRBD1. The TCR sequence derives from a human donor who donated a stem cell graft to a child with acute myeloid leukemia. The CDR3 is CASSPSGTGTNPSYGYTF. Written as DNA, the CDR3 is TGTGCCAGCAGTCCGAGCGGGACAGGGACAAACCCGTCCTATGGCTACACCTTC.